This TCR beta chain was sequenced during a study of cytomegalovirus exposure and HLA in healthy donors. The study ran its PCR with 60 Vbeta and 13 Jbeta primers. Sequencing used immunoSEQ multiplex PCR; TCRdb keeps in-frame clones, though not all of them. The profile shows about 200,000 clones, about four fifths of them singletons. The sequencing sample was made of PBMCs. This clonotype was obtained from a girl aged 5-17 years in good health and CMV-seropositive.

This chain's CDR3 is CASSLYGESSYNSPLHF. For the CDR3, the DNA is TGCGCCAGCAGCTTGTATGGGGAGAGCTCCTATAATTCACCCCTCCACTTT. The J gene is TRBJ1-6, the V gene TRBV5-1; D is ambiguous. Per germline, CDR1 SGHRS and CDR2 YFSETQ. Trimming removed 1 base from V and 0 bases from J, with 11 bases in between. This CDR3 has 17 residues.